Sequencing of this T cell receptor (beta chain) was carried out in a study of T cell repertoires in cytomegalovirus infection. V lost 0 bases to trimming and J lost 3 bases, with 11 bases between them. The CDR3 is 15 residues long. Germline CDR1 is MNHEY and CDR2 is SMNVEV (reference sequence). TCRdb reprocessed the reads with MiXCR, giving one entry per CDR3 protein. Of under 200,000 distinct CDR3 sequences listed, 20% to 25% were seen once; the top ten hold 20% to 30%. This clonotype occurred a few times. Its specificity is not known. This TCR was sampled from a human donor in good health (CMV status not recorded). Some clones in this sample may be carry-over from other donors' samples. This specimen was CD8+ T cells from cultured PBMCs, taken from culture after CMV antigen stimulation. The J gene is TRBJ1-1, the V gene TRBV27, with D unclear. CDR3 region: CASSLSAAFYTEAFF. CDR3 nucleotide sequence: TGTGCCAGCAGTTTATCCGCGGCTTTCTACACTGAAGCTTTCTTT.